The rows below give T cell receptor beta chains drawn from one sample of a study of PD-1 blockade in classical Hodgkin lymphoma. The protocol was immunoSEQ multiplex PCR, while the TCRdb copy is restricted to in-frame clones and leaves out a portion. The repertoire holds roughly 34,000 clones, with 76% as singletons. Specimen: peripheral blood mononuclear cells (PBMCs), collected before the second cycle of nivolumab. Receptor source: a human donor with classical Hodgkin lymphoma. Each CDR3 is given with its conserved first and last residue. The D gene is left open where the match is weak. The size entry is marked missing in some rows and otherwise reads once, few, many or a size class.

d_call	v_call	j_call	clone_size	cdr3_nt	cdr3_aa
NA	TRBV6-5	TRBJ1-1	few	TGTGCCAGCAGTTCCCCTGGCCAGCAGAACACTGAAGCTTTCTTT	CASSSPGQQNTEAFF
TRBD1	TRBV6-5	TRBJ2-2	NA	TGTGCCAGCAGGGAGACAGGGGGCTTGGGGGAGCTGTTTTTT	CASRETGGLGELFF
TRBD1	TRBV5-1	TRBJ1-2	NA	TGCGCCAGCAGCCCACGACAGGGGGCAGTCTATGGCTACACCTTC	CASSPRQGAVYGYTF
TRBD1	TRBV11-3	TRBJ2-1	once	TGTGCCAGCAGCCCACAGGGGCCTAATGAGCAGTTCTTC	CASSPQGPNEQFF
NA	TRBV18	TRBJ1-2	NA	TGTGCCAGCTCACCGGGGGAAGGCTACACCTTC	CASSPGEGYTF
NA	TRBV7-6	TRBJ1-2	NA	TGTGCCAGCAGCTTAGATTTAGGGTTCGGACAAAACTATGGCTACACCTTC	CASSLDLGFGQNYGYTF
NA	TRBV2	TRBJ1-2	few	TGTGCCAGCAGCGCGGACAGCTATGGCTACACCTTC	CASSADSYGYTF
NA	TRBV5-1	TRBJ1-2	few	TGCGCCAGCAGACCGGACGGAAACTATGGCTACACCTTC	CASRPDGNYGYTF
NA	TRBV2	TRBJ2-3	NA	TGTGCCAGCAGTGCGGGGCTATTCGGGGCAGATACGCAGTATTTT	CASSAGLFGADTQYF
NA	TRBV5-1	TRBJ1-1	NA	TGCGCCAGCAGCCCCACGGATCTCCATGAAGCTTTCTTT	CASSPTDLHEAFF
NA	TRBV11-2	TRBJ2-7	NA	TGTGCCAGCAGCTCTCCCCTGTCCGGACTCTCCTACGAGCAGTACTTC	CASSSPLSGLSYEQYF
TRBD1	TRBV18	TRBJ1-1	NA	TGTGCCAGCTCACCGACAGGGACAGCTGAAGCTTTCTTT	CASSPTGTAEAFF
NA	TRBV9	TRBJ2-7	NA	TGTGCCAGCAGCCCGACAGGTAGCTCCTACGAGCAGTACTTC	CASSPTGSSYEQYF
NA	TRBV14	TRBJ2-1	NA	TGTGCGAGAAATGGGGCCTCAACACGGGATGAGCAGTTCTTC	CARNGASTRDEQFF
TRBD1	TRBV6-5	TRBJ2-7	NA	TGTGCCAGCAGTTACCGGTGGGACAGGGCCTACGAGCAGTACTTC	CASSYRWDRAYEQYF
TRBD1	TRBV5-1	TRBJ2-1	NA	TGCGCCAGCACCACTATCCCGGGACAGGGGGCGTCGAGTGAGCAGTTCTTC	CASTTIPGQGASSEQFF
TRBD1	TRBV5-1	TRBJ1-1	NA	TGCGCCAGCACCCCCCGGGGACAGGGGAACACTGAAGCTTTCTTT	CASTPRGQGNTEAFF
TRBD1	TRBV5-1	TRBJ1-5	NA	TGCGCCAGCAGCTTGGGGGGACAGCAACATCAGCCCCAGCATTTT	CASSLGGQQHQPQHF
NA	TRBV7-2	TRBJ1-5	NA	TGTGCCAGCAGCGCAGATCCGGGACTCTATCAGCCCCAGCATTTT	CASSADPGLYQPQHF
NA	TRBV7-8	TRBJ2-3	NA	TGTGCCAGCAGCTTAAGGTGGGCAGATACGCAGTATTTT	CASSLRWADTQYF
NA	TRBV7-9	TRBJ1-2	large	TGTGCCAGCAGCCCGTTATGGGCAGGGGACTATGGCTACACCTTC	CASSPLWAGDYGYTF
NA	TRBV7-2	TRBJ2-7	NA	TGTGCCAGCAGCTTACGGGAGACAGGGTCGGGGGCCTACGAGCAGTACTTC	CASSLRETGSGAYEQYF
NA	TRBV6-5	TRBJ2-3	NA	TGTGCCAGCAGTATGTCCCATGAAGATACGCAGTATTTT	CASSMSHEDTQYF
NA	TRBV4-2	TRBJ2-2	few	TGTGCCAGCAGCCAAGATAGGGGTAGCGGCGGCAGAGCATCCTCGTCGAACACCGGGGAGCTGTTTTTT	CASSQDRGSGGRASSSNTGELFF
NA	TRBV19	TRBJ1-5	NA	TGTGCCAGTAGTATGGGGGTAGATCAGCCCCAGCATTTT	CASSMGVDQPQHF
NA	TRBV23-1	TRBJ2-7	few	TGCGCCAGCAGTCAATCTGGCAGCTCCTACGAGCAGTACTTC	CASSQSGSSYEQYF
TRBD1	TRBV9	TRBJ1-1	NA	TGTGCCAGCAGCGTAGGTGGACAGGGAGGGTCTGAAGCTTTCTTT	CASSVGGQGGSEAFF
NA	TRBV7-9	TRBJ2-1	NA	TGTGCCAGCAGCTTAGAGGACGATGAGCAGTTCTTC	CASSLEDDEQFF
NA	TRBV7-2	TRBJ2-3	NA	TGTGCCAGCAGCTTAGCGGGCTACACAGATACGCAGTATTTT	CASSLAGYTDTQYF
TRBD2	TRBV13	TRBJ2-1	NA	TGTGCCAGCAGGACGCGGGGGGCCTCTTACAATGAGCAGTTCTTC	CASRTRGASYNEQFF
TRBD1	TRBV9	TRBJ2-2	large	TGTGCCAGCACCCCGACAGGGTCTACCGGGGAGCTGTTTTTT	CASTPTGSTGELFF
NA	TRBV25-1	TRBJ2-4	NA	TGTGCCAGCAGTGAATCCGCCAGGGAGAGCATTCAGTACTTC	CASSESARESIQYF
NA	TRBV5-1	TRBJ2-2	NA	TGCGCCAGCAGCTTGAACGTAGGACAGATTAACACCGGGGAGCTGTTTTTT	CASSLNVGQINTGELFF
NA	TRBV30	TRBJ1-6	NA	TGTGCCTGGAGTGGACAGGCCTATAATTCACCCCTCCACTTT	CAWSGQAYNSPLHF
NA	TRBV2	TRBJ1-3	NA	TGTGCCAGCAGGCAGGAGCCTGGAAACACCATATATTTT	CASRQEPGNTIYF
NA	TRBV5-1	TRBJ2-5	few	TGCGCCAGCAGTGGGCGAGGACAGAGCCTAGAGACCCAGTACTTC	CASSGRGQSLETQYF
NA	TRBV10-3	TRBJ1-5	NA	TGTGCCATAGGGGCCGGGGTGAGCAATCAGCCCCAGCATTTT	CAIGAGVSNQPQHF
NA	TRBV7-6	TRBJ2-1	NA	TGTGCCAGCAGCTTAGGACAACTTGAGGACAATGAGCAGTTCTTC	CASSLGQLEDNEQFF
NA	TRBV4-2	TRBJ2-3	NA	TGTGCCAGCAGCCAGGCAGTTGATAGGAGCCGATCGCAGTATTTT	CASSQAVDRSRSQYF
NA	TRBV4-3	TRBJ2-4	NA	TGCGCCAGCAGCCAAGGGGTTCAGTCGTCAAACATTCAGTACTTC	CASSQGVQSSNIQYF